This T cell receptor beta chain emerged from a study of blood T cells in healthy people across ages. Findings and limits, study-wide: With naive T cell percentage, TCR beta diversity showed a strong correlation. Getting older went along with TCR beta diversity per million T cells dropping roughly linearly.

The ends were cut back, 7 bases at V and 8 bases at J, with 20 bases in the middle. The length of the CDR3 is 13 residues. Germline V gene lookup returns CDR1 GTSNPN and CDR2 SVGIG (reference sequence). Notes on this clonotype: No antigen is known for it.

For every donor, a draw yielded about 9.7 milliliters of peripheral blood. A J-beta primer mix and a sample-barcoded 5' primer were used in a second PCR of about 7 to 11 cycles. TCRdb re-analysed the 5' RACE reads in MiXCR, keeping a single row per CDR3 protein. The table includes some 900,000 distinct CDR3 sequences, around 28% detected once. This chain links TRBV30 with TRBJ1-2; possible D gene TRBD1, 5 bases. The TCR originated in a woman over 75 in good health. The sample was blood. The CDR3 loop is CASSTGRLTGYTF. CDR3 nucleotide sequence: TGTGCCTCCTCGACGGGACGGCTAACCGGCTACACCTTC. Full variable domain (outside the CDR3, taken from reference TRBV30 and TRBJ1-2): SQTIHQWPATLVQPVGSPLSLECTVEGTSNPNLYWYRQAAGRGLQLLFYSVGIGQISSEVPQNLSASRPQDRQFILSSKKLLLSDSGFYLCASSTGRLTGYTFGSGTRLTVV.